This T cell receptor (beta chain) was documented in a study of T cells in Graves' hyperthyroidism and ophthalmopathy. CDR1 and CDR2 (germline): DFQATT, SNEGSKA (reference sequence). The length of the CDR3 is 18 residues. V was pared by 1 base and J by 5 bases, with 14 bases of the junction left unmatched. RNA transcripts provided the source from which TCR beta CDR3 regions were amplified. The HTBI primer set was used in a first-round RT-PCR of the TCR CDR3. TCRdb recomputed calls from the multiplex PCR reads with MiXCR, one row per CDR3 protein. The table shows 450,000 to 650,000 distinct CDR3 sequences, with 20% occurring only once. This clonotype has a single count.

The sample comprised blood. The V call is TRBV20-1, the J call TRBJ2-5; 12 bases line up with TRBD2. The source of this sequence is a man aged 18 to 30 with Graves' hyperthyroidism. The CDR3 reads CSARARARLAGVGETQYF. The CDR3 DNA reads as TGCAGTGCTAGAGCTCGTGCCCGACTAGCGGGAGTGGGGGAGACCCAGTACTTC.